The present T cell receptor beta chain was sequenced within a study of T cells in Graves' hyperthyroidism and ophthalmopathy. In the study overall: Pretreatment peripheral blood was obtained at initial diagnosis.

In its sample, this clonotype was seen many times. A NOSPECS grade of at least 4, a Clinical Activity Score of at least 3 and duration under 3 months were recorded in ophthalmopathy patients. What was amplified from RNA transcripts were TCR beta CDR3 regions. HTBI primers were the set used in a first-round RT-PCR of the TCR CDR3. TCRdb reanalysed the multiplex PCR reads using MiXCR and keeps one entry per CDR3 protein. The sample contains approximately 250,000 distinct CDR3 sequences, roughly 22% of which appear only once. With V trimmed by 5 bases and J by 0 bases, 9 bases remained unmatched. Germline CDR1 is MDHEN and CDR2 is SYDVKM. The CDR3 spans 16 residues.

The chain combines TRBV28 with TRBJ2-7; 8 bases line up with TRBD1. The clonotype originates from a woman between 40 and 55 years old with Graves' ophthalmopathy. Sequencing was carried out using blood. The CDR3 nucleotides are TGTGCCAGCAGTGGGTGGGTGACAGGGGACTCCTACGAGCAGTACTTC. It codes for CASSGWVTGDSYEQYF.